In its sample, the clone carrying this T cell receptor beta chain was seen a few times. Its antigen is as yet unknown. TCRdb's table, derived via immunoSEQ multiplex PCR, lists solely in-frame clones and lacks some. The profile shows around 29,000 clones, 65% to 80% of them singletons. ViraFEST used viral peptide pools to expand antigen-specific CD4+ T cells before sequencing. Culture proceeded for roughly ten days, and CD4+ T cells were then isolated. The cohort was immunized with two doses of either the BNT162b2 or mRNA-1273 vaccine. Nucleocapsid antibodies stayed negative before and after vaccination, showing no earlier SARS-CoV-2 infection. Some 2.1 million PBMC per well received 10 IU/ml IL-2 and around 11 ug/ml peptides in culture. This sample is part of a study of vaccination effects on CD4 cells after COVID-19. The CDR3 runs 15 residues. The junction had 6 bases not matched to a gene; V was cut back by 3 bases and J by 2 bases. Germline V gene data show CDR1 as KGHSH and CDR2 as LQKENI.

This clonotype was obtained from a human donor who received a COVID-19 vaccine. Sequencing used CD4+ T cells from PBMCs cultured with HCoV-NL63 spike peptides, obtained after COVID-19 vaccination. The chain recombines TRBV18 with TRBJ1-2, with TRBD1 matching 7 bases. The CDR3 DNA follows: TGTGCCAGCTCACCGAAGACAGGGACCAACTATGGCTACACCTTC. Amino acid sequence: CASSPKTGTNYGYTF.